One sample yielded the 24 T cell receptor beta chains listed below, sequenced in a study of post-analysis software for immune sequencing data. Study findings and constraints: Roughly five TRBV segments were significantly more frequent in patients than in controls. TRBV5-6, TRBV5-1 and TRBV20-1 were among these segments.

Prepared TCR beta cDNA libraries contained unique molecular identifiers. TCRdb reanalysed the PCR reads using MiXCR and keeps one entry per CDR3 protein. The data hold around 710,000 distinct CDR3 sequences, with around 42% observed a single time. These receptors' targets are unknown. Sequences were obtained from blood. These receptors were taken from a girl under 18 with multiple sclerosis.

The J gene is TRBJ1-2, the V gene TRBV10-3; the D gene is possibly TRBD1 (5 bases). V shed 0 bases and J shed 4 bases, with 9 bases lying between them. Germline CDR1 is ENHRY and CDR2 is SYGVKD. The CDR3 totals 14 residues. The CDR3 reads CAISESGTGYGYTF. The CDR3 DNA reads as TGTGCCATCAGTGAGTCGGGAACAGGCTATGGCTACACCTTC.

The J gene is TRBJ1-2, the V gene TRBV14; tentatively, D is TRBD1 (5 bases). Between the trimmed V and J ends, which lost 0 bases and 8 bases, there was a span of 16 bases. This CDR3 is built from 15 residues. Per germline, CDR1 SGHDN and CDR2 FVKESK. CDR3 region: CASSQDLGGRDGYTF. CDR3 bases: TGTGCCAGCAGCCAAGATCTTGGAGGGCGGGACGGCTACACCTTC. The full variable domain, completed using reference TRBV14 and TRBJ1-2, is EAGVTQFPSHSVIEKGQTVTLRCDPISGHDNLYWYRRVMGKEIKFLLHFVKESKQDESGMPNNRFLAERTGGTYSTLKVQPAELEDSGVYFCASSQDLGGRDGYTFGSGTRLTVV.

About this clonotype: Germline and junction disagree at one end, which may indicate a read error. This chain joins TRBV5-6 and TRBJ2-3; TRBD2 matches 9 bases. This CDR3 comprises 17 residues. Germline CDR1 is SGHDT and CDR2 is YYEEEE. CDR3 residues: CTSSLFRLAGVGDTQYF. CDR3 DNA sequence: TGTACCAGCAGCTTGTTCCGCTTAGCGGGAGTTGGAGATACGCAGTATTTT.

The V gene is TRBV9, the J gene TRBJ2-5; D is unresolved. V lost 2 bases and J 11 bases, leaving 19 bases between the germline ends. The CDR3 covers 14 residues. CDR1 is SGDLS, CDR2 YYNGEE, per germline. CDR3 protein: CASSVWGLDNEQYF. DNA for the CDR3: TGTGCCAGCAGCGTCTGGGGTCTCGACAATGAGCAGTACTTC.

J is TRBJ2-3 and V is TRBV13; 9 bases are shared with TRBD2. V shed 4 bases and J 8 bases; nucleotides not matched to a gene: 7. The CDR3 consists of 14 residues. Germline V gene lookup returns CDR1 PRHDT and CDR2 FYEKMQ (reference sequence). CDR3 DNA sequence: TGTGCCAGCAGCTCTAGCGGGACGGGGGTTACGCAGTATTTT. Amino acids: CASSSSGTGVTQYF.

The rearrangement links TRBV15 to TRBJ2-1; 10 bases align to TRBD2. The CDR3 has 15 amino acids. Germline V gives CDR1 LNHNV, CDR2 YYDKDF (reference sequence). V shed 3 bases, J shed 8 bases, and the junction held 7 bases outside the gene matches. CDR3 bases: TGTGCCACCAGCAGTGGGCTAGCGGGAGTCCATGAGCAGTTCTTC. Amino acids: CATSSGLAGVHEQFF.

This clonotype has a handful of counts. V usage is TRBV7-8 and J usage is TRBJ2-1, with 8 bases lining up with TRBD1. V gave up 5 bases and J gave up 12 bases; unmatched junction bases: 12. Looked up from germline, CDR1 is SGHVS and CDR2 is FQNEAQ. The CDR3 runs 14 residues. The CDR3: CASSGPQGATGQFF. The DNA for the CDR3 is TGTGCCAGCAGCGGCCCTCAGGGGGCTACGGGGCAGTTCTTC.

The CDR3 here is CASSLADKGNQPQHF. CDR3 coding DNA: TGTGCCAGCAGCTTGGCGGACAAGGGCAATCAGCCCCAGCATTTT. This sequence joins TRBV5-5 and TRBJ1-5; tentatively, D is TRBD1 (5 bases). This CDR3 is 15 amino acids long. V shed 0 bases and J shed 2 bases, with 9 bases lying between them. Germline CDR1 reads SGHKS; CDR2 reads YYEKEE (reference sequence).

This clonotype came up many times. The chain carries TRBV29-1 and TRBJ2-7; perhaps TRBD1 as D (6 bases). The germline V gene encodes CDR1 SQVTM and CDR2 ANQGSEA. There are 14 residues in the CDR3. Trimming took 1 base from V and 4 from J, leaving 14 bases between them. CDR3 DNA sequence: TGCAGCGTTGAAGGGGCAGGGGTGGAATACGAGCAGTACTTC. It is translated as CSVEGAGVEYEQYF.

Only a few counts were recorded for this clonotype. The rearrangement joins TRBV6-5 to TRBJ2-4; D tentatively fits TRBD1 or TRBD2 (5 bases each). The last part of the DNA fits TRBJ2-7 better; the J call may be wrong. The V gene's germline CDR1 is MNHEY and CDR2 SVGAGI. The CDR3 totals 15 residues. The CDR3: CASSSLQGPLYEQYF. DNA for the CDR3: TGTGCCAGCAGCTCCCTCCAGGGACCATTGTACGAGCAGTACTTC.

V gene TRBV29-1 combines with J gene TRBJ2-1; 11 bases map to TRBD2. The CDR3 spans 15 residues. V was clipped by 3 bases and J by 4 bases; unmatched bases: 5. Germline CDR1 is SQVTM and CDR2 is ANQGSEA. The CDR3: CSVDGVAGGYNEQFF. The DNA for the CDR3 is TGCAGCGTTGATGGGGTAGCGGGGGGGTACAATGAGCAGTTCTTC.

This clonotype came up a few times. The chain combines TRBV29-1 with TRBJ2-1; TRBD2 matches 11 bases. The CDR3 runs 14 residues. Germline trimming cut 6 bases from V and 5 bases from J; bases unmatched to any gene: 6. CDR1 and CDR2 from the germline V gene are SQVTM and ANQGSEA. The CDR3 reads CSVGGLADHNEQFF. CDR3 coding DNA: TGCAGCGTCGGGGGACTAGCGGACCACAATGAGCAGTTCTTC.

This clonotype was detected a few times. The chain couples TRBV6-5 to TRBJ2-7; D remains ambiguous. Germline lookup yields CDR1 MNHEY and CDR2 SVGAGI. This CDR3 region has 14 residues. V was cut by 6 bases and J by 0 bases, with 12 bases left in between. For the CDR3, the DNA is TGTGCCAGCAGGGCGACTCCGAGCTCCTACGAGCAGTACTTC. Translating it yields CASRATPSSYEQYF.

The rearrangement links TRBV14 to TRBJ1-5; D gene ambiguous. The CDR3 runs to 11 residues. Per germline, CDR1 SGHDN and CDR2 FVKESK. With 8 bases removed from V and 8 bases from J, the gap between germline ends came to 10 bases. CDR3 DNA sequence: TGTGCCAGCCCGCCGGGAAAGCCCCAGCATTTT. This sequence encodes CASPPGKPQHF.

This clonotype was seen just once. V usage is TRBV27 and J usage is TRBJ2-5; D is perhaps TRBD1 (6 bases). The closer fit of TRBJ2-7 to the DNA end suggests the J call may be wrong. The CDR3 runs to 14 residues. CDR1 is MNHEY, CDR2 SMNVEV, per germline (reference sequence). The CDR3 region has the DNA TGTGCCAGCAGTTTAGGGCGTACAGGGCTCGAGCAGTACTTC. Amino acid sequence: CASSLGRTGLEQYF.

This clonotype was seen once. The chain links TRBV5-1 to TRBJ2-1; possibly TRBD2 for D (6 bases). This CDR3 is 15 amino acids long. Trimming removed 4 bases at V and 4 bases at J, with 15 bases between. Germline V gives CDR1 SGHRS, CDR2 YFSETQ. In DNA form, the CDR3 reads TGCGCCAGCAGCCCGGAGGGGTTTACATACAATGAGCAGTTCTTC. Protein product: CASSPEGFTYNEQFF.

This clonotype showed up just a few times. The chain has TRBV27 and TRBJ2-7; no definite D call. CDR1 is MNHEY and CDR2 is SMNVEV in the germline V gene (reference sequence). This CDR3 is built from 14 residues. Trimming took off 2 bases at V and 2 bases at J, with 10 bases between the two ends. CDR3 residues: CASSLMAGAYEQYF. The CDR3 DNA sequence: TGTGCCAGCAGTTTAATGGCTGGGGCCTACGAGCAGTACTTC.

J is TRBJ2-5 and V is TRBV9; TRBD2 might be the D (7 bases). Germline-derived CDR1 and CDR2 are SGDLS and YYNGEE. The CDR3 runs 17 residues. V gave up 3 bases and J gave up 11 bases, with 29 bases separating them. This CDR3 is CASSADWGGALGNEQYF. The CDR3 coding sequence is TGTGCCAGCAGCGCCGATTGGGGGGGGGCATTGGGTAATGAGCAGTACTTC.

This clonotype was seen a handful of times. The chain uses TRBV7-8 and TRBJ2-3; 8 bases are a match to TRBD2. V gave up 3 bases and J gave up 6 bases; unmatched junction bases: 11. Germline V gives CDR1 SGHVS, CDR2 FQNEAQ. The CDR3 spans 16 residues. The CDR3 nucleotides are TGTGCCAGCAGCTTCGAGCCGGGACTAGTTACGGATACGCAGTATTTT. Its translation is CASSFEPGLVTDTQYF. Supplemented by reference TRBV7-8 and TRBJ2-3, the full variable domain reads GAGVSQSPRYKVAKRGQDVALRCDPISGHVSLFWYQQALGQGPEFLTYFQNEAQLDKSGLPSDRFFAERPEGSVSTLKIQRTQQEDSAVYLCASSFEPGLVTDTQYFGPGTRLTVL.

CDR3 in amino acids: CASRRSGTGINEQFF. The DNA for the CDR3 is TGTGCCAGCAGACGCTCCGGGACAGGGATCAATGAGCAGTTCTTC. The V and J genes are TRBV27 and TRBJ2-1; the match to TRBD1 covers 9 bases. After removal of 6 bases from V and 6 bases from J, the junction contained 9 bases not matched to a gene. From germline, CDR1 is MNHEY and CDR2 SMNVEV (reference sequence). The CDR3 consists of 15 residues.

The table lists this clonotype with a count of one. The junction shows a germline mismatch at one end, possibly a read error. V is TRBV15 and J is TRBJ2-4; 8 bases are shared with TRBD1. The J call could be wrong; TRBJ2-7 is a better fit for the DNA end. The CDR3 extends over 14 amino acids. Looked up from germline, CDR1 is LNHNV and CDR2 is YYDKDF (reference sequence). The CDR3 bases are TGTGCCGCCAGCAGCCACAGGGGGTCCTACGAGCAGTACTTC. It encodes CAASSHRGSYEQYF.

The chain employs TRBV4-1 and TRBJ2-5; 10 nucleotides line up with TRBD2. The end of the DNA fits TRBJ2-7 better, so the J call may be wrong. From germline, CDR1 is MGHRA and CDR2 YSYEKL. The CDR3 consists of 17 residues. CDR3 DNA sequence: TGCGCCAGCAGCCAAGGTAGCGGGAGGCCGCCACGCTACGAGCAGTACTTC. Translated: CASSQGSGRPPRYEQYF.

The chain employs TRBV12-5 and TRBJ2-4; D is uncertain. The J call may be wrong; the DNA end is better matched by TRBJ2-7. CDR1 and CDR2 from the germline V gene are LGHNT and FRNRAP. The CDR3 runs 12 residues. The CDR3 nucleotides are TGTGCTAGTGGTTTGGCCCTCTACGAGCAGTACTTC. Translating it yields CASGLALYEQYF.

The chain employs TRBV3-1 and TRBJ1-2; no definite D call. The germline V gene has CDR1 LGHDT and CDR2 YNNKEL (reference sequence). The CDR3 contains 13 residues. V shed 4 bases and J shed 4 bases, with 10 bases lying between them. CDR3 DNA: TGTGCCAGCAGCCCCACACATTCCTATGGCTACACCTTC. As protein: CASSPTHSYGYTF.